The rows below give T cell receptor beta chains drawn from one sample of a study of blood T cell repertoires in COVID-19. Here immunoSEQ multiplex PCR was the method, and the copy in TCRdb shows in-frame clones only, minus some. In the table there are 90,000 to 130,000 clones, 82% of which are singletons. What was sequenced was peripheral blood. The receptor source for this set is a man in his 70s with acute or convalescent COVID-19. Both conserved end residues are part of each CDR3. Each record gives: J gene, V gene, D gene, clone size, CDR3 DNA, CDR3 protein. The D gene is left open where the match is weak. Not all rows give a size; the values are once, few, many and, for expanded clones, a class.

>TRBJ1-1|TRBV5-1|TRBD1|few
TGCGCCAGCAGCCTACGGACAGGGGTTGTCACTGAAGCTTTCTTT
CASSLRTGVVTEAFF
>TRBJ1-1|TRBV28|TRBD1|-
TGTGCCAGCAAAACCGGGACAGGGTACACTGAAGCTTTCTTT
CASKTGTGYTEAFF
>TRBJ1-2|TRBV14|TRBD1|-
TGTGCCAGCAGCCAAGTCGGGACAGGGTATGGCTACACCTTC
CASSQVGTGYGYTF
>TRBJ1-2|TRBV7-2|TRBD1|-
TGTGCCAGCAGCTCGCCGACAGGGAAGGGTGGCTACACCTTC
CASSSPTGKGGYTF
>TRBJ2-7|TRBV10-3|TRBD1|-
TGTGCCATCAGCGATTCGGGACAGGGGACGTACGAGCAGTACTTC
CAISDSGQGTYEQYF
>TRBJ2-2|TRBV11-2|TRBD2|-
TGTGCCAGCAGCTTAGCGGGGGGCGGGGAGCTGTTTTTT
CASSLAGGGELFF
>TRBJ1-5|TRBV3-1/TRBV3-2|TRBD1|-
TGTGCCAGCAGACAGGGGAGTCAGCCCCAGCATTTT
CASRQGSQPQHF
>TRBJ2-1|TRBV5-1|TRBD2|-
TGCGCCAGCAGGCTACTAGCGACTAGCTCCTACAATGAGCAGTTCTTC
CASRLLATSSYNEQFF
>TRBJ1-4|TRBV5-1|-|-
TGCGCCAGCAGCTTGGGCTCAGGTGCAACTAATGAAAAACTGTTTTTT
CASSLGSGATNEKLFF
>TRBJ2-2|TRBV5-1|-|-
TGCGCCAGCAGCTCAGGGAACACCGGGGAGCTGTTTTTT
CASSSGNTGELFF
>TRBJ2-7|TRBV4-1|TRBD2|-
TGCGCCAGCAGCCAAACTAGCGGGAGAACCTACGAGCAGTACTTC
CASSQTSGRTYEQYF
>TRBJ1-2|TRBV28|-|-
TGTGCCAGCAGTGACAGCCTCGGTGGCTACACCTTC
CASSDSLGGYTF
>TRBJ1-6|TRBV19|-|-
TGTGCCAGTCGCGAAGATAGCTCCTATAATTCACCCCTCCACTTT
CASREDSSYNSPLHF
>TRBJ1-6|TRBV19|TRBD1|-
TGTGCCAGTAGTATGAGGCAGGGGGAGTCACCCCTCCACTTT
CASSMRQGESPLHF
>TRBJ1-1|TRBV5-1|TRBD1|-
TGCGCCAGCAGCTCGACAGGGGCCTACGAGACTGAAGCTTTCTTT
CASSSTGAYETEAFF
>TRBJ2-1|TRBV3-1/TRBV3-2|TRBD1|-
TGTGCCAGCAGCCGAACGGGACAGACCTACAATGAGCAGTTCTTC
CASSRTGQTYNEQFF
>TRBJ2-7|TRBV7-9|-|-
TGTGCCAGCAGCTTAGGGTCCGAGGGCGGAGGCGAGCAGTACTTC
CASSLGSEGGGEQYF
>TRBJ1-1|TRBV5-4|-|-
TGTGCCAGCAGCTTGGGAGGGAGCACGAAGAACACTGAAGCTTTCTTT
CASSLGGSTKNTEAFF
>TRBJ2-7|TRBV2|-|-
TGTGCCAGCAGTGAAACGGCAGGGGCGTGGTACGAGCAGTACTTC
CASSETAGAWYEQYF
>TRBJ1-5|TRBV27|TRBD1|-
TGTGCCAGCGGGGACAGGGACAATCAGCCCCAGCATTTT
CASGDRDNQPQHF
>TRBJ1-3|TRBV28|-|-
TGTGCCAGCAGTTTCGCGGACAACTCTGGAAACACCATATATTTT
CASSFADNSGNTIYF
>TRBJ2-5|TRBV5-1|TRBD1|-
TGCGCCAGCAGCTTGGCCGACAGGGCTCGCGAGACCCAGTACTTC
CASSLADRARETQYF
>TRBJ1-1|TRBV11-2|TRBD1|-
TGTGCCAGCACCATAGGACAGGGGGCTGCTGAAGCTTTCTTT
CASTIGQGAAEAFF
>TRBJ2-2|TRBV7-8|-|-
TGTGCCAGCAGCTTATCTGGGGCCAGGAACACCGGGGAGCTGTTTTTT
CASSLSGARNTGELFF
>TRBJ1-5|TRBV28|-|-
TGTGCCAGCAGTTCTCCGGAGGGAGTCTCAAGCAATCAGCCCCAGCATTTT
CASSSPEGVSSNQPQHF
>TRBJ2-1|TRBV6-2/TRBV6-3|TRBD2|-
TGTGCCAGCAGCCCGCGACTAGCGGGATCCAATGAGCAGTTCTTC
CASSPRLAGSNEQFF
>TRBJ1-4|TRBV25-1|-|-
TGTGCCAGCAGTGAACAGACAGCTCTAAATGAAAAACTGTTTTTT
CASSEQTALNEKLFF
>TRBJ1-2|TRBV9|-|-
TGTGCCAGCAGCGTAGGACAGGCGATATATGGCTACACCTTC
CASSVGQAIYGYTF
>TRBJ1-1|TRBV10-3|-|-
TGTGCCATCAGCTTGACGGGGAACACTGAAGCTTTCTTT
CAISLTGNTEAFF
>TRBJ2-1|TRBV29-1|TRBD2|-
TGCAGCGTTGACCGGGGGGACTCCTACAATGAGCAGTTCTTC
CSVDRGDSYNEQFF
>TRBJ1-2|TRBV20-1|TRBD1|-
TGCAGTGCAAAACAGGGGTATGGCTACACCTTC
CSAKQGYGYTF
>TRBJ1-1|TRBV30|-|once
TGTGCCTGGAGTGGTCAAGACAGCACCGAAGCTTTCTTT
CAWSGQDSTEAFF
>TRBJ1-2|TRBV30|-|-
TGTGCCTGGTACGGGACATTCAATGGCTACACCTTC
CAWYGTFNGYTF
>TRBJ1-1|TRBV5-1|-|-
TGCGCCAGCAGCTCACAGGTGAACACTGAAGCTTTCTTT
CASSSQVNTEAFF
>TRBJ1-3|TRBV9|TRBD1|-
TGTGCCAGCAGCGTGGACAGGGCTGGAAACACCATATATTTT
CASSVDRAGNTIYF
>TRBJ1-6|TRBV19|TRBD1|-
TGTGCCAGTAGTACCCAGGGGGCTGGATCACCCCTCCACTTT
CASSTQGAGSPLHF
>TRBJ2-1|TRBV5-1|TRBD1|-
TGCGCCAGCAGCTTCCGGACAGGGGGGAACAATGAGCAGTTCTTC
CASSFRTGGNNEQFF
>TRBJ1-2|TRBV14|-|-
TGTGCCAGCAGCCCCCGCGGAACGTATGGCTACACCTTC
CASSPRGTYGYTF
>TRBJ2-7|TRBV2|TRBD2|-
TGTGCCAGCACTACCTCCGGGACTAGCGGGGGCCGGCAGTACTTC
CASTTSGTSGGRQYF
>TRBJ2-3|TRBV11-2|-|-
TGTGCCAGCACCTTACAGGTTATAACTGGTACGCAGTATTTT
CASTLQVITGTQYF
>TRBJ2-7|TRBV19|-|-
TGTGCCAGTAGTATATCCCCCATCTACGAGCAGTACTTC
CASSISPIYEQYF
>TRBJ1-1|TRBV5-1|-|once
TGCGCCAGCAGCTATTCCACCACAGGGCTTGGCACTGAAGCTTTCTTT
CASSYSTTGLGTEAFF
>TRBJ1-2|TRBV28|TRBD1|few
TGTGCCAGCAGTCTAACTACGGACAGGGAAGACGGCTACACCTTC
CASSLTTDREDGYTF
>TRBJ1-5|TRBV12-3/TRBV12-4|-|-
TGTGCCAGCAGTTTTAATATGAATCAGCCCCAGCATTTT
CASSFNMNQPQHF
>TRBJ1-2|TRBV3-1/TRBV3-2|TRBD1|-
TGTGCCAGCAGCCAAGGGACAGGGCGCGGTGGCTACACCTTC
CASSQGTGRGGYTF
>TRBJ2-7|TRBV7-9|-|-
TGTGCCAGCAGCTTTGGCCAAACCTACGAGCAGTACTTC
CASSFGQTYEQYF
>TRBJ1-4|TRBV7-2|-|-
TGTGCCAGCAGACCCCCGGGGGGGAGTGAAAAACTGTTTTTT
CASRPPGGSEKLFF
>TRBJ1-5|TRBV28|TRBD1|-
TGTGCCAGCTGGGGACAGGGATACAATCAGCCCCAGCATTTT
CASWGQGYNQPQHF
>TRBJ1-3|TRBV15|TRBD1|-
TGTGCCACCAGCAGAGATGATACAGGGGAACCTTTTTTT
CATSRDDTGEPFF